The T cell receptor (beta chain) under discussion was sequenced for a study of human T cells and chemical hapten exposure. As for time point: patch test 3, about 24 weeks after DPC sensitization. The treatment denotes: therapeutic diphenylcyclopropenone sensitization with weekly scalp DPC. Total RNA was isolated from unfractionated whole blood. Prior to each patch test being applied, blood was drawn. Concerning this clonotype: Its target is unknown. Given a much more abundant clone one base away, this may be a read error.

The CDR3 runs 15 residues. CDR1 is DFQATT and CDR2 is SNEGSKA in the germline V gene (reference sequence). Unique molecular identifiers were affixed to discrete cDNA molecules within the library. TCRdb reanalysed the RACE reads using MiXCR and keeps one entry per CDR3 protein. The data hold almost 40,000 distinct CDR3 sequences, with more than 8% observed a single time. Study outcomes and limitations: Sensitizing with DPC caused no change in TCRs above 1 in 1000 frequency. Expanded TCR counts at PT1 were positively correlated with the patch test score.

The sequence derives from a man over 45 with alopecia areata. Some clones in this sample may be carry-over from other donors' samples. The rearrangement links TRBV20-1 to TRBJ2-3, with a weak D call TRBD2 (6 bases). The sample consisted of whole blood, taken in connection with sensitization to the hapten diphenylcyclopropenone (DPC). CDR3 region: CSPSSGAARTDTQYF. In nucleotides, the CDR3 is TGCAGTCCTAGTAGCGGAGCAGCCCGCACAGATACGCAGTATTTT.